Each of the 8 T cell receptor beta chains below was sequenced from the same sample in a study of identical twins. MiXCR, applied by TCRdb to the 5' RACE reads, yields one record per CDR3 protein. Of under 900,000 distinct CDR3 sequences listed, 9% to 15% are singletons. The sample also formed part of further work on yellow fever vaccine responses in identical twins.

Sequencing was carried out using PBMCs. All receptors come from a woman under 30 in good health.

This chain links TRBV10-3 with TRBJ2-3; 9 bases agree with TRBD2. Germline V lookup: CDR1 ENHRY, CDR2 SYGVKD. With 0 bases clipped from V and 7 bases from J, the junction kept 5 bases outside the gene matches. The CDR3 loop spans 15 amino acids. CDR3 bases: TGTGCCATCAGTGAGTCGAATAGCGGGGGTAATACGCAGTATTTT. Its translation: CAISESNSGGNTQYF.

The CDR3 loop reads CASSIEGFSGNPTGELFF. The DNA for the CDR3 is TGTGCCAGTAGTATAGAGGGCTTTAGCGGGAACCCTACCGGGGAGCTGTTTTTT. The chain joins TRBV19 to TRBJ2-2, with TRBD2 matching 8 bases. This CDR3 has 18 residues. Looked up from germline, CDR1 is LNHDA and CDR2 is SQIVND (reference sequence). The trim removed 0 bases at V and 5 bases at J, leaving 11 bases unmatched.

This clonotype was recorded at least ten times. The J gene is TRBJ1-1, the V gene TRBV12-3 or TRBV12-4, with D tentatively TRBD1 (6 bases). The CDR3 runs 13 residues. Trimming removed 5 bases from V and 4 bases from J, with 11 bases in between. The DNA of the CDR3 is TGTGCCAGCAGTAACACAGGGAGCACTGAAGCTTTCTTT. Protein: CASSNTGSTEAFF.

This clonotype was observed a handful of times. The CDR3 reads CASSYSGAWGTNPTDTQYF. The CDR3 DNA sequence: TGTGCCAGCAGTTACTCGGGGGCGTGGGGGACGAATCCCACAGATACGCAGTATTTT. The gene calls are TRBV6-5 and TRBJ2-3; the D gene is possibly TRBD1 (6 bases). The CDR3 contains 19 residues. The germline V and J ends were trimmed by 0 bases and 2 bases, with 21 bases remaining between them. CDR1 and CDR2 (germline): MNHEY, SVGAGI.

This rearrangement joins TRBV12-3 or TRBV12-4 to TRBJ2-2; D possibly uses TRBD1 or TRBD2 (5 bases each). The CDR3 runs 17 residues. V lost 3 bases, J lost 6 bases, and 20 bases lay in between. The CDR3 DNA reads TGTGCCAGCAGTTTGCAGCGGCCGACTCTGGGGCCCGGGGAGCTGTTTTTT. Translation: CASSLQRPTLGPGELFF.

This clonotype turned up a few times. The chain links TRBV7-9 to TRBJ2-2, with a tentative D call TRBD1 (6 bases). Germline assignment: CDR1 SEHNR and CDR2 FQNEAQ (reference sequence). The length of the CDR3 is 15 residues. Trimming took off 1 base at V and 5 bases at J, with 11 bases between the two ends. CDR3 in amino acids: CASSLETQGTGELFF. The CDR3 DNA is TGTGCCAGCAGCTTAGAGACGCAGGGGACCGGGGAGCTGTTTTTT.

The chain couples TRBV10-3 to TRBJ2-7; perhaps TRBD1 as D (7 bases). Looked up from germline, CDR1 is ENHRY and CDR2 is SYGVKD. The CDR3 has 15 residues. Trimming took off 4 bases at V and 2 bases at J, with 15 bases between the two ends. As DNA, the CDR3 is TGTGCCATCAGTGCGCGGGCAGGGGGGACCTACGAGCAGTACTTC. Its translation is CAISARAGGTYEQYF.

This clonotype was seen a few times. V usage is TRBV3-1 and J usage is TRBJ2-5, with TRBD2 matching 8 bases. The CDR3 extends over 13 amino acids. The V gene end was trimmed by 4 bases and the J gene end by 7 bases; junction bases not matched to a gene: 5. Per the germline V gene, CDR1 is LGHDT and CDR2 is YNNKEL (reference sequence). CDR3 region: CASSRGLAGTQYF. CDR3 nucleotide sequence: TGTGCCAGCAGCCGCGGACTAGCAGGGACCCAGTACTTC.